The next 28 T cell receptor beta chains were all read from a single sample in a study of OX40 agonist ivuxolimab in advanced cancers. Repertoires were generated with immunoSEQ multiplex PCR, while TCRdb's copy carries only in-frame clones and drops some. This sample has roughly 24,000 clones, with 75% to 90% found just once. The sample in question was CD4+ or CD8+ T cells sorted from blood, obtained in a trial of the OX40 agonist ivuxolimab. The receptor set was obtained from an adult with an advanced solid tumor such as melanoma, head and neck, liver or kidney cancer.

This clone was picked up one time. The chain uses TRBV9 and TRBJ2-7; 7 bases match TRBD1. There are 15 residues in the CDR3. Germline CDR1 SGDLS, CDR2 YYNGEE. Trimming at V came to 0 bases and at J to 2 bases, leaving 5 bases not matched to a gene. CDR3 amino acids: CASSVATGEAYEQYF. The CDR3 DNA follows: TGTGCCAGCAGCGTAGCAACAGGGGAAGCCTACGAGCAGTACTTC.

The chain joins TRBV15 to TRBJ1-2, with 7 bases matching TRBD1. The germline CDR1 and CDR2 sequences are LNHNV and YYDKDF (reference sequence). The CDR3 length is 14 residues. J gave up 3 bases and V 8 bases, and 9 bases lay outside the gene matches. In nucleotides, the CDR3 is TGTGCCACCCGGGCAGGGGGTCTTGACTATGGCTACACCTTC. Amino acids: CATRAGGLDYGYTF.

By share, this clone ranks as medium-sized. The gene calls are TRBV2 and TRBJ2-7; D not resolved. CDR1 is SNHLY, CDR2 FYNNEI, per germline. With 0 bases removed from V and 0 bases from J, the gap between germline ends came to 9 bases. The CDR3 is 15 residues long. The chain's CDR3 is CASSEAFISSYEQYF. Written as DNA, the CDR3 is TGTGCCAGCAGTGAAGCATTCATTAGCTCCTACGAGCAGTACTTC.

The gene calls are TRBV7-6 and TRBJ2-1, with D possibly TRBD2 on 6 matching bases. Germline CDR1 SGHVS, CDR2 FNYEAQ. Trimming took 1 base from V and 4 from J, leaving 11 bases between them. The CDR3 contains 15 residues. Here the CDR3 DNA reads TGTGCCAGCAGCTTAGGGGGGGACTTTTACAATGAGCAGTTCTTC. Its protein is CASSLGGDFYNEQFF. The full variable domain, completed using reference TRBV7-6 and TRBJ2-1, is GAGVSQSPRYKVTKRGQDVALRCDPISGHVSLYWYRQALGQGPEFLTYFNYEAQQDKSGLPNDRFSAERPEGSISTLTIQRTEQRDSAMYRCASSLGGDFYNEQFFGPGTRLTVL.

This sequence joins TRBV5-5 and TRBJ1-1; D uncertain. In germline, CDR1 is SGHKS, CDR2 YYEKEE (reference sequence). The CDR3 extends over 14 amino acids. V gave up 0 bases and J gave up 2 bases, with 8 bases separating them. The chain's CDR3 is CASSLGGINTEAFF. The CDR3 nucleotides are TGTGCCAGCAGCTTGGGAGGGATTAACACTGAAGCTTTCTTT.

This rearrangement joins TRBV19 to TRBJ2-1; 8 positions match TRBD1. Germline lookup yields CDR1 LNHDA and CDR2 SQIVND (reference sequence). The junction had 1 base not matched to a gene; V was cut back by 5 bases and J by 4 bases. This CDR3 is built from 13 residues. CDR3 nucleotide sequence: TGTGCCAGTAGTGGGACAGGTTACAATGAGCAGTTCTTC. This sequence encodes CASSGTGYNEQFF.

The gene calls are TRBV28 and TRBJ2-1, with D perhaps matching TRBD2 (6 bases). Germline lookup yields CDR1 MDHEN and CDR2 SYDVKM. The ends were cut back, 6 bases at V and 6 bases at J, with 18 bases in the middle. The CDR3 spans 15 residues. The CDR3 DNA reads TGTGCCAGCAGGGGCCCCCTAGCGCCAGTCAATGAGCAGTTCTTC. This gives the protein CASRGPLAPVNEQFF.

This rearrangement joins TRBV30 to TRBJ2-5, with D unresolved. V was pared by 3 bases and J by 10 bases, with 21 bases between. The CDR3 is 14 residues long. From germline, CDR1 is GTSNPN and CDR2 SVGIG (reference sequence). The CDR3 region has the DNA TGTGCCTGGAGCCTTTACTCCAGACCCTCCGACCAGTACTTC. It specifies CAWSLYSRPSDQYF.

The chain joins TRBV5-6 to TRBJ2-7, with a tentative D call TRBD1 (5 bases). CDR3 length equals 13 residues. Germline values: CDR1 SGHDT, CDR2 YYEEEE. The V end was cut by 4 bases, the J end by 3 bases, with 11 bases between. In DNA form, the CDR3 reads TGTGCCAGCAGCCCAGGGATCGGCTACGAGCAGTACTTC. Its translation is CASSPGIGYEQYF.

The gene calls are TRBV6-6 and TRBJ2-7, with D unresolved. The length of the CDR3 is 10 residues. Trimming shortened V by 7 bases and J by 5 bases, and 6 bases separated the two germline ends. From germline, CDR1 is MNHNY and CDR2 SVGAGI (reference sequence). The CDR3 reads CASKGNEQYF. DNA of the CDR3: TGTGCCAGCAAGGGCAACGAGCAGTACTTC.

Points on this clone: One junction end does not reproduce the germline sequence, and a read error may be involved. The V and J genes are TRBV7-7 and TRBJ2-7; tentatively, D is TRBD1 (6 bases). CDR1 is SSHAT and CDR2 is FNYEAQ in the germline V gene (reference sequence). The CDR3 contains 13 residues. CDR3: CASSSARGYEQYF. The CDR3 bases are TGTGCTAGCAGCTCTGCCAGGGGTTACGAGCAGTACTTC.

This chain uses TRBV7-8 with TRBJ1-4; perhaps TRBD1 as D (5 bases). The CDR3 sequence is 16 residues long. Germline V gene data show CDR1 as SGHVS and CDR2 as FQNEAQ. V was trimmed by 4 bases and J by 10 bases, leaving 22 bases between them. For the CDR3, the DNA is TGTGCCAGCAGCTCCGACCCGACAGCCCAAGTAGGAAAACTGTTTTTT. Protein sequence: CASSSDPTAQVGKLFF.

V and J are TRBV11-2 and TRBJ1-5; D call uncertain. This CDR3 comprises 14 residues. Between the trimmed V and J ends, which lost 5 bases and 1 base, there was a span of 9 bases. CDR1 and CDR2 from the germline V gene are SGHAT and FQNNGV. The CDR3 protein is CASSEVGSNQPQHF. The DNA of the CDR3 is TGTGCCAGCAGCGAAGTAGGGAGCAATCAGCCCCAGCATTTT.

This chain joins TRBV29-1 and TRBJ2-2; D is undetermined. Trimming stripped 5 bases from V and 5 bases from J, with 3 bases between. CDR1 and CDR2 (germline): SQVTM, ANQGSEA. The CDR3 covers 10 residues. CDR3 DNA sequence: TGCAGCGTTCTTACCGGGGAGCTGTTTTTT. It is translated as CSVLTGELFF.

The V gene is TRBV5-4, the J gene TRBJ2-3; D remains ambiguous. Per the germline V gene, CDR1 is SGHNT and CDR2 is YYREEE (reference sequence). With 0 bases removed from V and 0 bases from J, the gap between germline ends came to 5 bases. The CDR3 has 14 amino acids. CDR3 sequence (DNA): TGTGCCAGCAGCTTGGTTGAAAGCACAGATACGCAGTATTTT. This encodes CASSLVESTDTQYF.

The chain carries TRBV7-9 and TRBJ2-3, with TRBD2 identical over 8 bases. The CDR3 runs to 16 residues. With 1 base clipped from V and 9 bases from J, the junction kept 12 bases outside the gene matches. The germline CDR1 and CDR2 sequences are SEHNR and FQNEAQ (reference sequence). Written as DNA, the CDR3 is TGTGCCAGCAGCTTAGTATACGGGAGGGCCATGTTGACGCAGTATTTT. Residues: CASSLVYGRAMLTQYF.

This clone was detected only once. The genes are TRBV5-6 and TRBJ2-1; 12 bases map to TRBD2. This CDR3 is built from 16 residues. The trim removed 0 bases at V and 10 bases at J, leaving 8 bases unmatched. CDR1 is SGHDT, CDR2 YYEEEE, per germline. This chain's CDR3 is CASSLGLAGEVGEQFF. The CDR3 coding sequence is TGTGCCAGCAGCTTGGGACTAGCGGGAGAAGTGGGCGAGCAGTTCTTC.

V is TRBV27 and J is TRBJ1-2; 7 nucleotides line up with TRBD1. CDR3 size: 16 residues. The germline gives CDR1 MNHEY, CDR2 SMNVEV (reference sequence). With V trimmed by 5 bases and J by 4 bases, 13 bases remained unmatched. This chain's CDR3 is CASSGGTVDGPYGYTF. CDR3 bases: TGTGCCAGCAGTGGGGGGACAGTAGATGGTCCCTATGGCTACACCTTC.

The chain is built from TRBV11-2 and TRBJ1-1; 8 positions match TRBD1. Germline CDR1 is SGHAT and CDR2 is FQNNGV. V was pared by 0 bases and J by 4 bases, with 7 bases of the junction left unmatched. The CDR3 has 16 residues. This CDR3 reads CASSLDGRGLGTEAFF. CDR3 coding DNA: TGTGCCAGCAGCTTAGATGGCAGGGGGCTGGGCACTGAAGCTTTCTTT.

This clone was seen once. The J gene is TRBJ1-2, the V gene TRBV19, with D possibly being TRBD1 (5 bases). Trimming shortened V by 7 bases and J by 5 bases, and 17 bases separated the two germline ends. Per the germline V gene, CDR1 is LNHDA and CDR2 is SQIVND (reference sequence). The CDR3 runs 14 residues. The CDR3 coding sequence is TGTGCCAGTATAGACCAGACAGTCCCGTATGGCTACACCTTC. As protein: CASIDQTVPYGYTF.

The chain combines TRBV13 with TRBJ1-4; no reliable D call. Trimming left V 4 bases short and J 0 bases short, with 12 bases between. Per the germline V gene, CDR1 is PRHDT and CDR2 is FYEKMQ (reference sequence). The CDR3 is made up of 16 amino acids. CDR3 in amino acids: CASSSRHLATNEKLFF. DNA for the CDR3: TGTGCCAGCAGCTCGAGACATCTGGCAACTAATGAAAAACTGTTTTTT.

This rearrangement joins TRBV7-9 to TRBJ2-5; D perhaps matches TRBD2 (6 bases). Between the trimmed V and J ends, which lost 5 bases and 1 base, there was a span of 8 bases. The CDR3 covers 13 residues. The germline V gene has CDR1 SEHNR and CDR2 FQNEAQ (reference sequence). Here the CDR3 DNA reads TGTGCCAGCAGCCCTAGCGCCCAAGAGACCCAGTACTTC. Its protein product is CASSPSAQETQYF.

The V and J genes are TRBV6-1 and TRBJ1-3; TRBD1 might be the D (5 bases). V lost 3 bases to trimming and J lost 0 bases, with 18 bases between them. Germline CDR1 MNHNS, CDR2 SASEGT. The CDR3 is 18 amino acids. As DNA, the CDR3 is TGTGCCAGCAGTGAGGTTACGACCCTAGACAGCTCTGGAAACACCATATATTTT. It codes for CASSEVTTLDSSGNTIYF.

The chain is built from TRBV4-1 and TRBJ1-3, with D perhaps TRBD1 (5 bases). Deletions cut 1 base from V and 8 bases from J, with 18 bases between. CDR3 size: 16 residues. Germline CDR1 and CDR2: MGHRA and YSYEKL. Here the CDR3 DNA reads TGCGCCAGCAGCCAAGGAATCCCGGGACGAGGGGACACCATATATTTT. It encodes CASSQGIPGRGDTIYF.

The chain recombines TRBV4-1 with TRBJ2-7; D gene unclear. V lost 4 bases and J lost 1, with 20 bases in between. The CDR3 extends over 17 amino acids. Germline values: CDR1 MGHRA, CDR2 YSYEKL. Written as DNA, the CDR3 is TGCGCCAGCAGCCCCCATCTCGCAGTTCCCCTTTCCTACGAGCAGTACTTC. It yields the protein CASSPHLAVPLSYEQYF.

The chain has TRBV19 and TRBJ1-2, with D unresolved. Germline V gene data show CDR1 as LNHDA and CDR2 as SQIVND (reference sequence). This CDR3 region has 16 residues. V was cut by 3 bases and J by 0 bases, with 14 bases left in between. CDR3 sequence (DNA): TGTGCCAGTAGTATTGCCAGCCCAAGAGCTAACTATGGCTACACCTTC. Protein product: CASSIASPRANYGYTF.

This chain joins TRBV27 and TRBJ2-6; D is perhaps TRBD1 (5 bases). CDR3 length: 16 amino acids. In germline, CDR1 is MNHEY, CDR2 SMNVEV (reference sequence). The V and J ends lost 3 bases and 0 bases respectively, with 9 bases between them. The CDR3, as DNA: TGTGCCAGCAGTTTTAGGGGATACTCTGGGGCCAACGTCCTGACTTTC. As protein: CASSFRGYSGANVLTF.

This clone was found many times. This chain links TRBV30 with TRBJ1-2; D is perhaps TRBD1 (5 bases). This CDR3 comprises 12 residues. Trimming cost V 6 bases and J 8 bases, with 16 bases left between them. CDR1 is GTSNPN and CDR2 is SVGIG in the germline V gene (reference sequence). The CDR3 nucleotides read TGTGCCTGTTTTAAGGAGGGGTTGGGCTACACCTTC. The encoded protein is CACFKEGLGYTF.